A single sample is the source of the 5 T cell receptor beta chains below, sequenced in a study of regulatory T cells in long-lasting Graves disease. TCR beta libraries were built with iRepertoire HTBI primers and Arm-PCR of CDR3 regions. TCRdb fed the multiplex PCR reads into MiXCR, producing one record per CDR3 protein. There are 420,000 or so distinct CDR3 sequences in the sample; approximately 16% occur only once, and approximately 22% lies in the top ten. The time point was: newly diagnosed GD, antithyroid drugs for less than 3 months. With RNA extracted from PBMCs as input, the TCR library was made. This same sample was also part of a study on T cells in Graves' hyperthyroidism and ophthalmopathy.

The starting material was peripheral blood mononuclear cells (PBMCs), obtained at new diagnosis, from a patient treated with antithyroid drugs. The receptor source for this set is a woman under 30 with Graves disease.

This clonotype has more than one count but fewer than ten. The V call is TRBV29-1, the J call TRBJ2-2; D unclear. Germline V gives CDR1 SQVTM, CDR2 ANQGSEA. This CDR3 spans 12 amino acids. Deletions cut 4 bases from V and 1 base from J, with 4 bases between. The CDR3 region is CSVVVNTGELFF. Here the CDR3 DNA reads TGCAGCGTTGTCGTGAACACCGGGGAGCTGTTTTTT.

This clonotype was counted many times. This chain joins TRBV11-3 and TRBJ2-3; D is unresolved. The CDR3 loop spans 15 amino acids. Germline CDR1 is SGHNT and CDR2 is YENEEA. V was pared by 5 bases and J by 5 bases, with 17 bases between. DNA of the CDR3: TGTGCCAGCAGCCCCCGAGCGACCCTGGGAGATACGCAGTATTTT. Translating it yields CASSPRATLGDTQYF.

V and J are TRBV5-6 and TRBJ2-5, with D possibly being TRBD2 (6 bases). The V and J ends lost 2 bases and 0 bases respectively, with 11 bases between them. Germline V CDR1 and CDR2: SGHDT, YYEEEE. The CDR3 spans 15 residues. CDR3 loop: CASSFPREYQETQYF. The CDR3 nucleotides read TGTGCCAGCAGCTTTCCACGGGAGTACCAAGAGACCCAGTACTTC. The full variable domain, in which reference TRBV5-6 and TRBJ2-5 provide the parts outside the CDR3, is DAGVTQSPTHLIKTRGQQVTLRCSPKSGHDTVSWYQQALGQGPQFIFQYYEEEERQRGNFPDRFSGHQFPNYSSELNVNALLLGDSALYLCASSFPREYQETQYFGPGTRLLVL.

This clonotype appeared a few times. The genes are TRBV4-1 and TRBJ1-2, with a tentative D call TRBD1 (5 bases). The CDR3 loop spans 17 amino acids. The V and J ends lost 1 base and 0 bases respectively, with 15 bases between them. Germline V gene data show CDR1 as MGHRA and CDR2 as YSYEKL. CDR3 sequence reads: CASSQVGWGKSNYGYTF. The CDR3 nucleotides are TGCGCCAGCAGCCAAGTTGGCTGGGGGAAGTCTAACTATGGCTACACCTTC.

About this clonotype itself: A much more abundant neighbour one base away suggests this may be a read error. This chain's CDR3 is CASSFRGVGYGCTF. In DNA form, the CDR3 reads TGTGCCAGCAGTTTCCGGGGAGTGGGCTATGGCTGCACCTTC. The V and J genes are TRBV12-3 or TRBV12-4 and TRBJ1-2; D uncertain. This CDR3 comprises 14 residues.